This T cell receptor beta chain was sequenced during a study of blood T cell repertoires in COVID-19. Sequencing used immunoSEQ multiplex PCR; TCRdb keeps in-frame clones, though not all of them. Of around 100,000 clones listed, 87% were seen once; the top ten hold approximately 3.1%. Input material: peripheral blood. The receptor comes from a man aged 50-60 years in a cohort sampled during active COVID-19.

CDR3 in DNA: TGTGCCAGCAGTGAAGTCGGAGGTGAAAAACTGTTTTTT. This gives the protein CASSEVGGEKLFF. This chain connects TRBV6-1 to TRBJ1-4; D uncertain. Germline CDR1 reads MNHNS; CDR2 reads SASEGT. With 1 base removed from V and 7 bases from J, the gap between germline ends came to 7 bases. The CDR3 sequence is 13 residues long.